Each of the 19 T cell receptor beta chains below was sequenced from the same sample in a study of blood T cell repertoires in COVID-19 (dated by TCRdb to 2018 to 2020). Library preparation employed the immunoSEQ multiplex PCR assay. TCRdb carries this immuneACCESS record with in-frame sequences only. Its versions omit some clonotypes, under half of them owing to an unresolved V gene in the studies checked, with the rest unexplained. For this sample the table gives roughly 430,000 clones, of which over 75% were detected only once. The leading ten clones occupy about 1.5% of the sample. Input material: PBMCs or T cells enriched from blood (not recorded which). The receptors shown here come from a woman between 18 and 30 years old who had been exposed to COVID-19.

This chain connects TRBV11-2 to TRBJ2-7, with D tentatively TRBD1 (6 bases). Germline V gene lookup returns CDR1 SGHAT and CDR2 FQNNGV. The CDR3 sequence is 13 residues long. Trimming left V 4 bases short and J 3 bases short, with 10 bases between. The CDR3 region has the DNA TGTGCCAGCAGCTACTACAGGGACTACGAGCAGTACTTC. Translation gives CASSYYRDYEQYF.

The V gene is TRBV2, the J gene TRBJ1-2; 7 bases map to TRBD1. Losses at the gene ends were 8 bases for V and 4 bases for J; bases not matched to a gene: 7. The CDR3 runs 13 residues. Germline CDR1 SNHLY, CDR2 FYNNEI. CDR3 sequence (DNA): TGTGCCAGCTGGGACAGATTATTCTATGGCTACACCTTC. This codes for CASWDRLFYGYTF.

CDR3 sequence (DNA): TGTGCCAGCAGTGAATGGGCAGGAAACTATGGCTACACCTTC. This translates into CASSEWAGNYGYTF. The chain couples TRBV6-1 to TRBJ1-2; D not certain. The germline CDR1 and CDR2 sequences are MNHNS and SASEGT. Trimming left V 2 bases short and J 2 bases short, with 9 bases between. This CDR3 region has 14 residues.

The chain has TRBV24-1 and TRBJ1-2; D unclear. The CDR3 length is 14 residues. Germline CDR1 and CDR2: KGHDR and SFDVKD. V lost 4 bases, J lost 8 bases, and 16 bases lay in between. CDR3 bases: TGTGCCACCAGTGAGGTGGGGTCTGCGGGAGGCTACACCTTC. Encoded protein: CATSEVGSAGGYTF.

The rearrangement links TRBV10-3 to TRBJ1-1; TRBD1 might be the D (6 bases). Germline V gene sequence: CDR1 ENHRY, CDR2 SYGVKD. V lost 0 bases, J lost 1 base, and 15 bases lay in between. The CDR3 consists of 17 residues. The CDR3 nucleotides read TGTGCCATCAGTGAGTCGTTGGGGGCTGAGGGGAACACTGAAGCTTTCTTT. Its protein product is CAISESLGAEGNTEAFF.

The V gene is TRBV7-2, the J gene TRBJ1-1; D perhaps matches TRBD1 (6 bases). Germline CDR1 reads SGHTA; CDR2 reads FQGNSA. This CDR3 contains 13 residues. The ends were cut back, 5 bases at V and 7 bases at J, with 14 bases in the middle. CDR3 bases: TGTGCCAGCAGCCTAGACAGGAGGGATGAAGCTTTCTTT. Its translation: CASSLDRRDEAFF.

V and J are TRBV5-1 and TRBJ2-2; D is ambiguous. Germline CDR1 reads SGHRS; CDR2 reads YFSETQ. V was clipped by 3 bases and J by 4 bases, with 4 bases between them. The CDR3 covers 12 residues. As DNA, the CDR3 is TGCGCCAGCAGCTACAGCACCGGGGAGCTGTTTTTT. Translated, it gives CASSYSTGELFF.

The V gene is TRBV5-4, the J gene TRBJ2-7; 10 nucleotides agree with TRBD2. Losses at the gene ends were 4 bases for V and 0 bases for J; bases not matched to a gene: 4. Germline loops: CDR1 SGHNT, CDR2 YYREEE (reference sequence). The CDR3 spans 15 residues. CDR3 residues: CASSRTSGVSYEQYF. CDR3 coding DNA: TGTGCCAGCAGCCGGACTAGCGGCGTCTCCTACGAGCAGTACTTC. Full variable domain (outside the CDR3, taken from reference TRBV5-4 and TRBJ2-7): ETGVTQSPTHLIKTRGQQVTLRCSSQSGHNTVSWYQQALGQGPQFIFQYYREEENGRGNFPPRFSGLQFPNYSSELNVNALELDDSALYLCASSRTSGVSYEQYFGPGTRLTVT.

The J gene is TRBJ2-6, the V gene TRBV5-1; D is undetermined. CDR1 is SGHRS, CDR2 YFSETQ, per germline. With 1 base removed from V and 1 base from J, the gap between germline ends came to 9 bases. This CDR3 has 16 amino acids. The DNA of the CDR3 is TGCGCCAGCAGCTTGATGGCCGATTCTGGGGCCAACGTCCTGACTTTC. This sequence encodes CASSLMADSGANVLTF.

The CDR3 loop is CASSERGQDTEAFF. CDR3 bases: TGTGCCAGCAGCGAGAGGGGGCAGGACACTGAAGCTTTCTTT. The chain combines TRBV7-3 with TRBJ1-1, with TRBD1 matching over 7 bases. V trimming: 5 bases; J trimming: 3 bases; junction bases outside the gene matches: 6. The CDR3 has 14 amino acids. Per the germline V gene, CDR1 is SGHTA and CDR2 is FQGTGA.

The gene calls are TRBV7-9 and TRBJ2-7, with 8 bases that match TRBD2. The V gene's germline CDR1 is SEHNR and CDR2 FQNEAQ (reference sequence). The V and J ends lost 4 bases and 1 base, in that order; junction bases with no gene match: 6. This CDR3 has 15 residues. The CDR3 is CASSYRERGSYEQYF. The CDR3 coding sequence is TGTGCCAGCAGCTACCGAGAGCGGGGGTCCTACGAGCAGTACTTC.

The chain recombines TRBV7-2 with TRBJ1-6; 7 bases line up with TRBD1. This CDR3 region has 15 residues. The V gene's germline CDR1 is SGHTA and CDR2 FQGNSA. Trimming at V came to 2 bases and at J to 5 bases, leaving 3 bases not matched to a gene. The chain's CDR3 is CASSLMGQNNSPLHF. The CDR3 region has the DNA TGTGCCAGCAGCTTAATGGGACAGAATAATTCACCCCTCCACTTT.

The chain carries TRBV6-5 and TRBJ1-2; 7 bases are shared with TRBD1. CDR3 length: 13 residues. Germline lookup yields CDR1 MNHEY and CDR2 SVGAGI. The J segment lost 8 bases and the V segment lost 6 bases, leaving 9 bases of the junction unmatched. The CDR3 sequence: CASRGGGFGGYTF. Written as DNA, the CDR3 is TGTGCCAGCAGAGGAGGGGGCTTCGGAGGCTACACCTTC.

This chain links TRBV7-8 with TRBJ1-3; D not resolved. V was clipped by 8 bases and J by 4 bases, with 15 bases between them. This CDR3 comprises 14 residues. CDR1 and CDR2 (germline): SGHVS, FQNEAQ. The CDR3 protein is CASVARSGGNTIYF. For the CDR3, the DNA is TGTGCCAGCGTGGCCCGATCGGGAGGAAACACCATATATTTT.

The chain uses TRBV19 and TRBJ1-1, with D maybe TRBD1 (5 bases). The V gene's germline CDR1 is LNHDA and CDR2 SQIVND (reference sequence). This CDR3 contains 14 residues. Trimming pared 2 bases from V and 4 bases from J, leaving 11 bases between. CDR3 region: CASSIQGWGTEAFF. CDR3 DNA: TGTGCCAGTAGTATACAGGGCTGGGGCACTGAAGCTTTCTTT.

This clone was seen only a few times. The chain carries TRBV7-2 and TRBJ2-1; 9 bases align to TRBD1. The ends lost 5 bases at V and 2 bases at J; junction bases unmatched: 7. Germline V gene lookup returns CDR1 SGHTA and CDR2 FQGNSA. This CDR3 has 16 residues. The CDR3 sequence: CASSPDRGGPYNEQFF. The CDR3, as DNA: TGTGCCAGCAGCCCCGACAGGGGGGGCCCCTACAATGAGCAGTTCTTC.

The chain carries TRBV30 and TRBJ2-3, with TRBD2 matching over 7 bases. Germline values: CDR1 GTSNPN, CDR2 SVGIG (reference sequence). The CDR3 consists of 15 residues. The ends lost 4 bases at V and 1 base at J; junction bases unmatched: 8. DNA of the CDR3: TGTGCCTGGAAACGGGGGGACCCTCGCACAGATACGCAGTATTTT. It is translated as CAWKRGDPRTDTQYF.

The chain links TRBV25-1 to TRBJ2-2, with 8 bases identical to TRBD2. The CDR3 spans 15 residues. Germline-derived CDR1 and CDR2 are MGHDK and SYGVNS. V was clipped by 7 bases and J by 2 bases; unmatched bases: 6. The CDR3 here is CASTPGLGNTGELFF. In nucleotides, the CDR3 is TGTGCCAGCACTCCGGGACTAGGCAACACCGGGGAGCTGTTTTTT.

This chain links TRBV7-9 with TRBJ1-2; TRBD1 might be the D (5 bases). The CDR3 has 14 amino acids. V was cut by 1 base and J by 4 bases, with 10 bases left in between. CDR1 is SEHNR and CDR2 is FQNEAQ in the germline V gene (reference sequence). This CDR3 is CASSLGQLSYGYTF. The CDR3 nucleotides read TGTGCCAGCAGCTTAGGACAGTTGAGCTATGGCTACACCTTC.